This T cell receptor (beta chain) was captured in a study of beta chain features in type 1 diabetes. General study findings and limits: Since sequencing was performed on cDNA, cells with high TCR expression could be over-represented.

This CDR3 has 14 amino acids. With 4 bases clipped from V and 3 bases from J, the junction kept 2 bases outside the gene matches. The germline V gene encodes CDR1 SGHRS and CDR2 YFSETQ. This clone was seen only a few times. What it binds is unknown. As every portion of the isolated RNA was reverse transcribed, the sequencing read expressed TCRB transcripts. The study sequenced naive, central memory and regulatory T cell samples to an average of about 3.57 million reads. TCRdb keeps only in-frame clones here, not all; method: immunoSEQ multiplex PCR. The sample contains 680,000 or so clones, around a sixth of which appear only once.

This clonotype originated in a man aged 18 to 29 in good health. The sample comprised naive CD4+ T cells from blood. The chain combines TRBV5-1 with TRBJ2-4; TRBD1 matches 9 bases. CDR3 nucleotide sequence: TGCGCCAGCAGCCCGACAGGGGGCAAAAACATTCAGTACTTC. This translates into CASSPTGGKNIQYF.